The rows below give T cell receptor beta chains drawn from one sample of a study of blood T cell repertoires in COVID-19. Assay used: immunoSEQ multiplex PCR; TCRdb lists only in-frame clones, some missing. The sample lists 110,000 to 150,000 clones; roughly 88% were seen once. Sequenced sample: PBMCs or T cells enriched from blood (not recorded which). Receptor source: a man aged 50 or older who had recovered from COVID-19. The CDR3 runs from the conserved cysteine through the conserved F or W. D genes are given only for firm matches. Only some rows state a clone size, as once, few, many or a class for expanded clones.

>-|TRBV14|-|TRBJ1-1
TGTGCCAGCAGCCAAGATCGGTTAGGGGTCACTGAAGCTTTCTTT
CASSQDRLGVTEAFF
>-|TRBV7-7|-|TRBJ1-2
TGTGCTAGCAGCTCGGACAGTCCGTCGGGCTATGGCTACACCTTC
CASSSDSPSGYGYTF
>few|TRBV7-9|-|TRBJ1-6
TGTGCCAGCAGCCCCAGACACACCTATAATTCACCCCTCCACTTT
CASSPRHTYNSPLHF
>few|TRBV2|TRBD1|TRBJ1-6
TGTGCCAGCAGTTTACAGGACAGGGCCAAGTCACCCCTCCACTTT
CASSLQDRAKSPLHF
>-|TRBV18|-|TRBJ1-1
TGTGCCAGCTCACCACAGCGCCAGAACACTGAAGCTTTCTTT
CASSPQRQNTEAFF
>-|TRBV30|TRBD1|TRBJ1-4
TGTGCCTCCACCCGGGACAGGGGTAATGAAAAACTGTTTTTT
CASTRDRGNEKLFF
>-|TRBV12-5|TRBD1|TRBJ1-1
TGTGCTAGTGGCAGACAGGGGAACACTGAAGCTTTCTTT
CASGRQGNTEAFF
>-|TRBV2|TRBD2|TRBJ2-5
TGTGCCAGCAGTGAAGGGACTAGCGTTTTAGAGACCCAGTACTTC
CASSEGTSVLETQYF
>few|TRBV2|-|TRBJ1-2
TGTGCCAGCAGGGGTCCCGGACAGACAACTAACTATGGCTACACCTTC
CASRGPGQTTNYGYTF
>-|TRBV21-1|-|TRBJ1-4
TGTGCCAGCAGCAAAGTCAGGGGGAGAGGTGACCGAAGAGCAACTAATGAAAAACTGTTTTTT
CASSKVRGRGDRRATNEKLFF
>-|TRBV5-8|TRBD1|TRBJ1-1
TGTGCCAGCAGCTTGTGGCAGGGGGCCGTGAACACTGAAGCTTTCTTT
CASSLWQGAVNTEAFF
>-|TRBV28|TRBD1|TRBJ1-6
TGTGCCAGCAGTCCTCCGGGACAGGGGGCGGACCTGGGAAATTCACCCCTCCACTTT
CASSPPGQGADLGNSPLHF
>-|TRBV27|-|TRBJ2-6
TGTGCCAGCAGTTTCAGCTCTGGGGCCAACGTCCTGACTTTC
CASSFSSGANVLTF
>-|TRBV3-1/TRBV3-2|-|TRBJ1-1
TGTGCCAGCAGCCAGGGCGAGGGAGAGTCCACTGAAGCTTTCTTT
CASSQGEGESTEAFF
>once|TRBV2|TRBD2|TRBJ2-1
TGTGCCAGCAGGAGACTAGCGGGAACCAATGAGCAGTTCTTC
CASRRLAGTNEQFF
>-|TRBV19|-|TRBJ1-4
TGTGCCAGTAGTTCAGGGAAACTTGAAAAACTGTTTTTT
CASSSGKLEKLFF
>-|TRBV2|TRBD2|TRBJ2-7
TGTGCCAGCAGAGCCGGGACTAGCGGGATGAGGGACGAGCAGTACTTC
CASRAGTSGMRDEQYF
>-|TRBV6-5|TRBD1|TRBJ1-6
TGTGCCAGCAGACAGGGGGGCTCGCCTTCACCCCTCCACTTT
CASRQGGSPSPLHF
>once|TRBV4-1|TRBD1|TRBJ1-2
TGCGCCAGCAGCCAACCCCCTCGACAGGGGGACGGGTATGGCTACACCTTC
CASSQPPRQGDGYGYTF
>-|TRBV12-3/TRBV12-4|-|TRBJ1-5
TGTGCCAGCAGGAGCGGGAATCAGCCCCAGCATTTT
CASRSGNQPQHF
>-|TRBV6-5|TRBD1|TRBJ1-2
TGTGCCAGCAGTTACCGGGGACAGAACTATGGCTACACCTTC
CASSYRGQNYGYTF
>once|TRBV5-1|TRBD1|TRBJ1-2
TGCGCCAGCAGCCCTCTTTTGACAGGGGGCGTCTATGGCTACACCTTC
CASSPLLTGGVYGYTF
>-|TRBV9|-|TRBJ1-2
TGTGCCAGCAGCGTAGAGCCGGACTTACATGGCTACACCTTC
CASSVEPDLHGYTF
>-|TRBV7-2|-|TRBJ1-4
TGTGCCAGCAGCTTTCGGGGGGTAGGGGAAAAACTGTTTTTT
CASSFRGVGEKLFF
>-|TRBV28|TRBD2|TRBJ2-7
TGTGCCAGCAGTACCCCTAGCGGGAGTTGGTACGAGCAGTACTTC
CASSTPSGSWYEQYF
>-|TRBV4-2|-|TRBJ1-6
TGTGCCAGCAGCCAAGATCGGGGGTCGGCGAATTCACCCCTCCACTTT
CASSQDRGSANSPLHF
>-|TRBV20-1|TRBD1|TRBJ1-1
TGCAGTGCTGGGACAGGCACTGAAGCTTTCTTT
CSAGTGTEAFF
>-|TRBV28|-|TRBJ1-4
TGTGCCAGCAGTTTGGGGTACGAGGGGGAACTGTTTTTT
CASSLGYEGELFF
>once|TRBV11-3|TRBD2|TRBJ2-1
TGTGCCAGCAGCCCAGCGGGGGACGAGCAGTTCTTC
CASSPAGDEQFF
>-|TRBV5-1|TRBD2|TRBJ2-1
TGCGCCAGCAGCTTGGTGGTAGCGGGAGGCCTTTGGGATGAGCAGTTCTTC
CASSLVVAGGLWDEQFF